A single sample is the source of the 30 T cell receptor beta chains below, sequenced in a study of spatial heterogeneity in lung cancer. Time point here: sample taken at primary tumor resection. In TCRdb, the 5' RACE reads were re-called with MiXCR into one record per CDR3 protein. The data show more than 30,000 distinct CDR3 sequences, with less than 6.5% seen just once and about a quarter held by the top ten. The source was PBMCs, collected at surgery. The receptor set was obtained from a female donor with early-stage non-small cell lung cancer.

This clonotype was observed many times. V is TRBV27 and J is TRBJ2-7; perhaps TRBD1 as D (6 bases). The V gene's germline CDR1 is MNHEY and CDR2 SMNVEV (reference sequence). The CDR3 is made up of 11 amino acids. Trimming left V 7 bases short and J 3 bases short, with 7 bases between. CDR3 nucleotide sequence: TGTGCCAGCAAGGACAGCTACGAGCAGTACTTC. Encoded protein: CASKDSYEQYF.

This clonotype has ten or more counts. The chain joins TRBV2 to TRBJ2-7, with 9 bases matching TRBD1. Germline CDR1 and CDR2: SNHLY and FYNNEI. With 5 bases clipped from V and 6 bases from J, the junction kept 8 bases outside the gene matches. The CDR3 consists of 14 residues. In DNA form, the CDR3 reads TGTGCCAGCAGTCAAACCGGGACAGGGAGCGAGCAGTACTTC. Translated, it gives CASSQTGTGSEQYF.

Ten or more counts support this clonotype. The gene calls are TRBV24-1 and TRBJ2-5; D gene uncertain. The CDR3 contains 15 residues. Trimming left V 4 bases short and J 1 base short, with 12 bases between. The germline V gene encodes CDR1 KGHDR and CDR2 SFDVKD. The chain's CDR3 is CATSDATNLQETQYF. The CDR3 coding sequence is TGTGCCACCAGTGACGCGACAAACCTCCAAGAGACCCAGTACTTC.

Many counts were recorded for this clonotype. The chain employs TRBV6-2 or TRBV6-3 and TRBJ1-6; the match to TRBD1 covers 7 bases. After removal of 8 bases from V and 8 bases from J, the junction contained 6 bases not matched to a gene. CDR1 and CDR2 from the germline V gene are MNHEY and SVGEGT. The length of the CDR3 is 13 residues. CDR3 nucleotides: TGTGCCAGCCGGGGACAGATGGATTCACCCCTCCACTTT. Protein sequence: CASRGQMDSPLHF.

This clonotype was picked up many times. CDR3 loop: CASTAAYSNQPQHF. The CDR3 DNA sequence: TGTGCCAGCACCGCAGCTTATAGCAATCAGCCCCAGCATTTT. The V call is TRBV28, the J call TRBJ1-5; unclear D gene. V lost 7 bases to trimming and J lost 0 bases, with 10 bases between them. This CDR3 spans 14 amino acids. The V gene's germline CDR1 is MDHEN and CDR2 SYDVKM.

This clonotype came up many times. This sequence joins TRBV20-1 and TRBJ2-5, with D hard to call. V dropped 3 bases and J dropped 0 bases, with 14 bases sitting between them. Per the germline V gene, CDR1 is DFQATT and CDR2 is SNEGSKA (reference sequence). This CDR3 has 15 residues. The CDR3: CSARSDGLYQETQYF. The DNA of the CDR3 is TGCAGTGCTAGGTCGGACGGGTTGTACCAAGAGACCCAGTACTTC.

The chain joins TRBV24-1 to TRBJ1-2; 9 nucleotides line up with TRBD1. The CDR3 is made up of 13 amino acids. The junction had 6 bases not matched to a gene; V was cut back by 7 bases and J by 7 bases. Germline V gene sequence: CDR1 KGHDR, CDR2 SFDVKD. For the CDR3, the DNA is TGTGCCACCAGGACAGGGGGATGGACTGGCTACACCTTC. Amino acid sequence: CATRTGGWTGYTF.

The sample holds many counts of this clonotype. V gene TRBV12-3 or TRBV12-4 combines with J gene TRBJ2-2; maybe TRBD1 (6 bases). The CDR3 has 15 amino acids. V lost 3 bases to trimming and J lost 2 bases, with 10 bases between them. As DNA, the CDR3 is TGTGCCAGCAGTTTCGACAGGTCCAACACCGGGGAGCTGTTTTTT. It translates to CASSFDRSNTGELFF.

This chain connects TRBV19 to TRBJ1-4; D is unclear. This CDR3 comprises 12 residues. CDR1 LNHDA and CDR2 SQIVND come from the germline V gene (reference sequence). V gave up 2 bases and J gave up 8 bases, with 6 bases separating them. CDR3 in DNA: TGTGCCAGTAGTATACGTTCCGAAAAACTGTTTTTT. This codes for CASSIRSEKLFF.

This clonotype was counted ten times or more. The chain links TRBV5-1 to TRBJ2-2, with D possibly being TRBD1 (6 bases). Deletions cut 6 bases from V and 4 bases from J, with 16 bases between. Germline V lookup: CDR1 SGHRS, CDR2 YFSETQ. This CDR3 contains 15 residues. CDR3: CASTPSRGGTGELFF. The DNA of the CDR3 is TGCGCCAGCACTCCGAGCAGGGGTGGCACCGGGGAGCTGTTTTTT.

This clonotype was seen at least ten times. The chain employs TRBV20-1 and TRBJ1-2; possible D gene TRBD1, 5 bases. CDR3 length: 16 residues. Germline V lookup: CDR1 DFQATT, CDR2 SNEGSKA (reference sequence). V dropped 5 bases and J dropped 4 bases, with 23 bases sitting between them. The CDR3 DNA is TGCAGTGCTGCTCATGTGGGGGAAAAGCCCTTCTATGGCTACACCTTC. Translation gives CSAAHVGEKPFYGYTF.

This clonotype was counted at least ten times. The V gene is TRBV6-2 or TRBV6-3, the J gene TRBJ2-7; the match to TRBD1 covers 7 bases. Trimming removed 8 bases from V and 2 bases from J; junction bases left unmatched: 3. CDR3 size: 12 residues. In germline, CDR1 is MNHEY, CDR2 SVGEGT. The CDR3 DNA reads TGTGCCAGCTTCACAGGGGCCTACGAGCAGTACTTC. Protein sequence: CASFTGAYEQYF.

This clonotype was recorded at least ten times. This chain uses TRBV2 with TRBJ2-1; D may be TRBD2 (7 bases). The CDR3 has 15 residues. The V gene's germline CDR1 is SNHLY and CDR2 FYNNEI. The V end lost 6 bases, the J end lost 1 base, and 13 bases lay between the germline ends. The CDR3 DNA follows: TGTGCCAGCAGCCTTAGGGGGGGATCCTACAATGAGCAGTTCTTC. Amino acid sequence: CASSLRGGSYNEQFF.

This clonotype has at least ten counts. The V and J genes are TRBV9 and TRBJ2-3; D unresolved. Looked up from germline, CDR1 is SGDLS and CDR2 is YYNGEE. The CDR3 contains 14 residues. V was trimmed by 0 bases and J by 2 bases, leaving 7 bases between them. The CDR3 region has the DNA TGTGCCAGCAGCGTAGTGGTCCACACAGATACGCAGTATTTT. Its translation: CASSVVVHTDTQYF.

This clonotype showed up many times. The chain links TRBV12-3 or TRBV12-4 to TRBJ2-7, with D perhaps TRBD2 (5 bases). The V and J ends lost 4 bases and 5 bases respectively, with 9 bases between them. The length of the CDR3 is 12 residues. For the CDR3, the DNA is TGTGCCAGCAGTTGGGCGGGCAACGAGCAGTACTTC. Translating gives CASSWAGNEQYF.

This clonotype was seen ten or more times. The chain links TRBV5-8 to TRBJ2-3, with D tentatively TRBD1 (6 bases). Trimming took 2 bases from V and 7 from J, leaving 17 bases between them. Germline V lookup: CDR1 SGHTS, CDR2 YDEGEE. The CDR3 spans 15 residues. For the CDR3, the DNA is TGTGCCAGCAGCTTAGGACAGACACCGGAAAATACGCAGTATTTT. This translates into CASSLGQTPENTQYF.

V gene TRBV29-1 combines with J gene TRBJ2-7; D ambiguous. The CDR3 consists of 15 residues. V lost 0 bases, J lost 0 bases, and 12 bases lay in between. The germline V gene has CDR1 SQVTM and CDR2 ANQGSEA. The CDR3 spells CSVEDQEGVSYEQYF. The CDR3 DNA is TGCAGCGTTGAAGATCAGGAAGGTGTCTCCTACGAGCAGTACTTC.

This clonotype was counted ten times or more. V is TRBV7-6 and J is TRBJ2-7; TRBD1 matches at 9 bases. J gave up 3 bases and V 4 bases, and 7 bases lay outside the gene matches. The CDR3 sequence is 15 residues long. CDR1 SGHVS and CDR2 FNYEAQ come from the germline V gene. The CDR3 nucleotides are TGTGCCAGCAGCTCCTCGTGGACAGGGGTCTACGAGCAGTACTTC. Amino acid sequence: CASSSSWTGVYEQYF.

This sequence joins TRBV5-1 and TRBJ2-5; 11 bases are a match to TRBD1. This CDR3 spans 16 amino acids. Germline trimming cut 0 bases from V and 5 bases from J; bases unmatched to any gene: 6. Germline-derived CDR1 and CDR2 are SGHRS and YFSETQ. The CDR3: CASSLAWTGGRETQYF. The DNA of the CDR3 is TGCGCCAGCAGCTTGGCCTGGACAGGGGGCCGGGAGACCCAGTACTTC.

The sample holds many counts of this clonotype. The genes are TRBV11-2 and TRBJ1-4, with 7 bases that match TRBD1. This CDR3 region has 12 residues. Germline V CDR1 and CDR2: SGHAT, FQNNGV. V was pared by 2 bases and J by 17 bases, with 8 bases of the junction left unmatched. In DNA, the CDR3 is TGTGCCAGCAGCTTATCTAGGGGGCTCTTATTTTTT. Translated: CASSLSRGLLFF.

The chain joins TRBV6-5 to TRBJ2-3, with D possibly matching TRBD2 (5 bases). This CDR3 is 15 amino acids long. V was trimmed by 5 bases and J by 2 bases, leaving 14 bases between them. Looked up from germline, CDR1 is MNHEY and CDR2 is SVGAGI. CDR3 sequence: CASSPGSINTDTQYF. The CDR3 coding sequence is TGTGCCAGCAGTCCTGGGAGCATAAACACAGATACGCAGTATTTT.

This clonotype was picked up many times. The V call is TRBV5-5, the J call TRBJ2-7; D not certain. The CDR3 is 13 amino acids. The V end was cut by 0 bases, the J end by 5 bases, with 9 bases between. The germline V gene has CDR1 SGHKS and CDR2 YYEKEE (reference sequence). Here the CDR3 reads CASSLGHVNEQYF. CDR3 nucleotide sequence: TGTGCCAGCAGCTTGGGACATGTAAACGAGCAGTACTTC.

This clonotype was counted between two and nine times. The V call is TRBV7-2, the J call TRBJ2-7, with 8 bases identical to TRBD1. This CDR3 spans 13 amino acids. Germline CDR1 reads SGHTA; CDR2 reads FQGNSA. Trimming took 5 bases from V and 5 from J; bases not matched to a gene: 5. The chain's CDR3 is CASSIATGDEQYF. DNA of the CDR3: TGTGCCAGCAGCATCGCGACAGGGGACGAGCAGTACTTC. Full variable domain (missing parts from reference TRBV7-2 and TRBJ2-7): GAGVSQSPSNKVTEKGKDVELRCDPISGHTALYWYRQSLGQGLEFLIYFQGNSAPDKSGLPSDRFSAERTGGSVSTLTIQRTQQEDSAVYLCASSIATGDEQYFGPGTRLTVT.

The sample holds many counts of this clonotype. V is TRBV5-6 and J is TRBJ1-6, with 7 nucleotides matching TRBD1. Germline CDR1 is SGHDT and CDR2 is YYEEEE. After removal of 2 bases from V and 7 bases from J, the junction contained 6 bases not matched to a gene. This CDR3 region has 15 residues. In DNA, the CDR3 is TGTGCCAGCAGCTTCCGGACAGGTCTAAATTCACCCCTCCACTTT. Its translation: CASSFRTGLNSPLHF.

This clonotype was counted ten times or more. The chain links TRBV28 to TRBJ2-1, with no clear D. The CDR3 has 11 amino acids. Per germline, CDR1 MDHEN and CDR2 SYDVKM. V lost 6 bases, J lost 5 bases, and 5 bases lay in between. The CDR3 nucleotides are TGTGCCAGCAGCTCTAACAATGAGCAGTTCTTC. The encoded protein is CASSSNNEQFF.

The V gene is TRBV9, the J gene TRBJ2-3; no firm D call. In germline, CDR1 is SGDLS, CDR2 YYNGEE. This CDR3 is 14 amino acids long. Trimming removed 0 bases at V and 6 bases at J, with 11 bases between. CDR3 protein: CASSVEALVDTQYF. In DNA, the CDR3 is TGTGCCAGCAGCGTAGAGGCTCTGGTGGATACGCAGTATTTT.

This chain links TRBV12-3 or TRBV12-4 with TRBJ2-1, with 12 positions matching TRBD2. This CDR3 has 17 amino acids. The junction had 18 bases not matched to a gene; V was cut back by 6 bases and J by 12 bases. CDR3 DNA sequence: TGTGCCAGCAGACCGGGACTAGCGGGTTTTGAACCATCGGTGCAGTTCTTC. Protein sequence: CASRPGLAGFEPSVQFF.

This sequence joins TRBV6-5 and TRBJ2-1; no firm D call. The germline V gene has CDR1 MNHEY and CDR2 SVGAGI. Deletions cut 4 bases from V and 0 bases from J, with 7 bases between. This CDR3 is built from 14 residues. The CDR3 region is CASSSRSSYNEQFF. CDR3 nucleotides: TGTGCCAGCAGTTCTCGGAGCTCCTACAATGAGCAGTTCTTC.

This clonotype was counted at least ten times. The CDR3 DNA reads TGTGCCAGCAGTTTACTGAGCATCTTCACAGATACGCAGTATTTT. Protein sequence: CASSLLSIFTDTQYF. V and J are TRBV12-3 or TRBV12-4 and TRBJ2-3, with D hard to call. With 2 bases removed from V and 2 bases from J, the gap between germline ends came to 11 bases. This CDR3 has 15 residues.

This clonotype was observed many times. This chain joins TRBV9 and TRBJ2-3, with D possibly being TRBD1 or TRBD2 (7 bases each). CDR1 is SGDLS, CDR2 YYNGEE, per germline. The CDR3 has 15 amino acids. V was pared by 4 bases and J by 3 bases, with 15 bases between. CDR3: CASSLSGGQTDTQYF. The CDR3 DNA reads as TGTGCCAGCAGCCTGTCGGGGGGACAGACAGATACGCAGTATTTT.